What follows are 9 T cell receptor beta chains derived from one specimen sequenced in a study of shared clonotypes between healthy human individuals. Repertoires were generated with immunoSEQ multiplex PCR, while TCRdb's copy carries only in-frame clones and drops some. Of roughly 2.5 million clones in the sample, approximately 90% are singletons; the top ten hold more than 0.12%. Sequencing was carried out using naive CD4+ T cells sorted from blood. Subset reported: CD45RA+ positively selected. The receptors shown here come from a man aged 18 to 29 in good health.

The chain joins TRBV11-2 to TRBJ2-1; D is perhaps TRBD1 or TRBD2 (5 bases each). From germline, CDR1 is SGHAT and CDR2 FQNNGV. Trimming left V 3 bases short and J 7 bases short, with 16 bases between. This CDR3 contains 15 residues. The CDR3 DNA sequence: TGTGCCAGCAGCTTCCAATCTAGCCCAGGGAATGAGCAGTTCTTC. Translation gives CASSFQSSPGNEQFF.

This clone appeared once. Within the sample, other DNA sequences also encode this same CDR3. The V gene is TRBV10-3, the J gene TRBJ2-1; no clear D. V gave up 4 bases and J gave up 0 bases, with 4 bases separating them. This CDR3 has 13 residues. The germline V gene encodes CDR1 ENHRY and CDR2 SYGVKD. CDR3 sequence reads: CAISGTSYNEQFF. CDR3 DNA: TGTGCCATCAGTGGAACCTCCTACAATGAGCAGTTCTTC.

The J gene is TRBJ1-4, the V gene TRBV7-6, with D uncertain. This CDR3 comprises 15 residues. Per the germline V gene, CDR1 is SGHVS and CDR2 is FNYEAQ. V was trimmed by 1 base and J by 3 bases, leaving 9 bases between them. CDR3 in amino acids: CASSLEPRANEKLFF. CDR3 coding DNA: TGTGCCAGCAGCTTAGAACCCCGGGCTAATGAAAAACTGTTTTTT.

The genes are TRBV30 and TRBJ2-7, with TRBD2 matching 10 bases. Germline V gives CDR1 GTSNPN, CDR2 SVGIG (reference sequence). The CDR3 sequence is 14 residues long. V gave up 0 bases and J gave up 4 bases; unmatched junction bases: 3. CDR3 coding DNA: TGTGCCTGGAGTGTGGGTAGCGGGAGGTACGAGCAGTACTTC. Residues: CAWSVGSGRYEQYF.

This chain connects TRBV18 to TRBJ1-1; 8 bases align to TRBD1. Germline trimming cut 3 bases from V and 11 bases from J; bases unmatched to any gene: 11. The CDR3 length is 14 residues. CDR1 is KGHSH and CDR2 is LQKENI in the germline V gene. The CDR3, as DNA: TGTGCCAGCTCACCGGGACAGGACGAGAGGAGGGCTTTCTTT. It codes for CASSPGQDERRAFF. The full variable domain, completed using reference TRBV18 and TRBJ1-1, is NAGVMQNPRHLVRRRGQEARLRCSPMKGHSHVYWYRQLPEEGLKFMVYLQKENIIDESGMPKERFSAEFPKEGPSILRIQQVVRGDSAAYFCASSPGQDERRAFFGQGTRLTVV.

This rearrangement joins TRBV4-1 to TRBJ1-6; possibly TRBD1 for D (5 bases). The CDR3 is 16 amino acids. Germline V gene data show CDR1 as MGHRA and CDR2 as YSYEKL. Trimming took off 0 bases at V and 10 bases at J, with 16 bases between the two ends. This chain's CDR3 is CASSQEKARVRSPLHF. The CDR3 nucleotides are TGCGCCAGCAGCCAAGAGAAGGCCAGGGTTCGGTCACCCCTCCACTTT.

The sample holds one count of this clone. The chain is built from TRBV11-2 and TRBJ2-7; 13 nucleotides match TRBD2. The CDR3 runs to 16 residues. The J segment lost 7 bases and the V segment lost 5 bases, leaving 11 bases of the junction unmatched. Germline assignment: CDR1 SGHAT and CDR2 FQNNGV. DNA for the CDR3: TGTGCCAGCAGCCTGAAGGGACTAGCGGGAACGGAAGAGCAGTACTTC. Its protein product is CASSLKGLAGTEEQYF.

The chain joins TRBV15 to TRBJ2-1; 7 bases align to TRBD2. CDR3 length: 13 amino acids. Trimming cost V 0 bases and J 10 bases; bases outside gene matches: 3. Germline CDR1 is LNHNV and CDR2 is YYDKDF (reference sequence). CDR3 sequence (DNA): TGTGCCACCAGCAGAGATAGGCGGGGGGAGCAGTTCTTC. Amino acids: CATSRDRRGEQFF.

With regard to this clone: This specimen includes other DNA sequences encoding the same CDR3. This rearrangement joins TRBV19 to TRBJ1-5, with D possibly being TRBD1 (5 bases). CDR1 LNHDA and CDR2 SQIVND come from the germline V gene (reference sequence). CDR3 length: 14 residues. Trimming removed 4 bases from V and 0 bases from J, with 7 bases in between. The CDR3: CASSNRNSNQPQHF. In DNA form, the CDR3 reads TGTGCCAGTAGTAACAGGAATAGCAATCAGCCCCAGCATTTT.